This record looks at one T cell receptor (beta chain) sequence and its context. Its specificity is unknown. Positive CCR7 selection of CD45RO-negative cells yielded the naive CD8 cells, and terminally differentiated effector memory CD45RA+ cells were excluded. The source of the sample is a study of shared clonotypes between healthy human individuals. Using immunoSEQ multiplex PCR, the repertoire was profiled, and TCRdb retains in-frame clones only, with some absent. The sample consists of roughly 770,000 clones, 95% to 97% of them appearing once. Study-wide points: With a few donors compared, around 4.7% of naive CD4 clonotypes were shared. Donors were few, which limited the genetic and exposure-history diversity represented. Although depth was large, rarefaction showed that sequencing of the sorted subsets was incomplete.

The junction had 7 bases not matched to a gene; V was cut back by 6 bases and J by 2 bases. This CDR3 has 17 residues. Germline CDR1 reads MNHEY; CDR2 reads SMNVEV (reference sequence). This sequence joins TRBV27 and TRBJ2-7; 16 nucleotides line up with TRBD2. The TCR was taken from a man younger than 40 in good health. Sequencing input: naive CD8+ T cells sorted from blood. CDR3 DNA: TGTGCCAGCAGGGGGGGACTAGCGGGAGGGCATCCCTACGAGCAGTACTTC. This encodes CASRGGLAGGHPYEQYF.